This passage covers 26 T cell receptor beta chains from one sample sequenced in a study of blood T cell repertoires in COVID-19. Data came from immunoSEQ multiplex PCR; TCRdb stores just in-frame clones and leaves some out. The profile shows roughly 150,000 clones, around nine tenths of them singletons. The sample taken for sequencing was peripheral blood. Receptor source: a human donor in a cohort sampled during active COVID-19.

V usage is TRBV19 and J usage is TRBJ2-5; 7 bases map to TRBD2. CDR3 length equals 15 residues. Germline V gene data show CDR1 as LNHDA and CDR2 as SQIVND (reference sequence). The J segment lost 1 base and the V segment lost 5 bases, leaving 7 bases of the junction unmatched. The CDR3 loop reads CASSWYASGQETQYF. CDR3 DNA: TGTGCCAGTAGTTGGTATGCTAGCGGCCAAGAGACCCAGTACTTC.

The J gene is TRBJ1-3, the V gene TRBV7-2; unclear D gene. The CDR3 sequence is 15 residues long. V shed 4 bases and J shed 0 bases, with 10 bases lying between them. The V gene's germline CDR1 is SGHTA and CDR2 FQGNSA. CDR3 sequence (DNA): TGTGCCAGCAGCTGGCGGGTCGACTCTGGAAACACCATATATTTT. It codes for CASSWRVDSGNTIYF.

This clone was detected only once. The gene calls are TRBV7-9 and TRBJ2-2, with D possibly matching TRBD1 (6 bases). V dropped 6 bases and J dropped 8 bases, with 13 bases sitting between them. Germline CDR1 and CDR2: SEHNR and FQNEAQ (reference sequence). The CDR3 contains 13 residues. The CDR3, as DNA: TGTGCCAGCAGACCGTCAGGGGTAGGGGAGCTGTTTTTT. Translated: CASRPSGVGELFF.

The chain uses TRBV29-1 and TRBJ2-7; D may be TRBD1 (6 bases). Trimming cost V 7 bases and J 4 bases, with 17 bases left between them. This CDR3 is 13 amino acids long. Per the germline V gene, CDR1 is SQVTM and CDR2 is ANQGSEA. The DNA of the CDR3 is TGCAGCGCCCTACAGGGAAAAGGGTACGAGCAGTACTTC. Its translation: CSALQGKGYEQYF.

The rearrangement joins TRBV9 to TRBJ2-7; 8 bases agree with TRBD2. The V gene end was trimmed by 4 bases and the J gene end by 2 bases; junction bases not matched to a gene: 5. The CDR3 runs 14 residues. Germline-derived CDR1 and CDR2 are SGDLS and YYNGEE. CDR3 DNA sequence: TGTGCCAGCAGCCCTGCCGGGGGGGCCTACGAGCAGTACTTC. This sequence encodes CASSPAGGAYEQYF.

The chain is built from TRBV3-1 (or the pseudogene TRBV3-2) and TRBJ1-1; D gene unclear. CDR1 is LGHDT and CDR2 is YNNKEL in the germline V gene (reference sequence). The CDR3 totals 13 residues. V lost 6 bases, J lost 4 bases, and 12 bases lay in between. CDR3: CASRLGGSTEAFF. CDR3 in DNA: TGTGCCAGCAGACTCGGAGGGAGCACTGAAGCTTTCTTT.

A single count supports this clone. The V call is TRBV27, the J call TRBJ1-5; TRBD1 might be the D (6 bases). Germline values: CDR1 MNHEY, CDR2 SMNVEV (reference sequence). Deletions cut 0 bases from V and 7 bases from J, with 10 bases between. The CDR3 has 14 amino acids. The CDR3 DNA sequence: TGTGCCAGCAGTTTATCGGCAGGGGCGCAGCCCCAGCATTTT. Amino acids: CASSLSAGAQPQHF.

This chain links TRBV6-2 or TRBV6-3 with TRBJ2-7; TRBD2 matches 11 bases. V was pared by 2 bases and J by 4 bases, with 1 base of the junction left unmatched. Germline V gene sequence: CDR1 MNHEY, CDR2 SVGEGT. The CDR3 extends over 14 amino acids. Here the CDR3 reads CASSYTSGSYEQYF. The CDR3 DNA is TGTGCCAGCAGTTACACTAGCGGGAGTTACGAGCAGTACTTC.

This clone occurred once. This chain connects TRBV7-9 to TRBJ2-1, with TRBD1 identical over 7 bases. Trimming at V came to 0 bases and at J to 5 bases, leaving 4 bases not matched to a gene. Germline assignment: CDR1 SEHNR and CDR2 FQNEAQ (reference sequence). The length of the CDR3 is 15 residues. In DNA, the CDR3 is TGTGCCAGCAGCTTAGCACAGGGGAAAAACAATGAGCAGTTCTTC. Translated, it gives CASSLAQGKNNEQFF.

This rearrangement joins TRBV4-2 to TRBJ2-3; 9 bases are a match to TRBD2. The CDR3 covers 15 residues. The ends lost 1 base at V and 4 bases at J; junction bases unmatched: 3. From germline, CDR1 is LGHNA and CDR2 YNFKEQ. As DNA, the CDR3 is TGTGCCAGCAGCCAAGCGGCTAGCGGGGCAGATACGCAGTATTTT. This translates into CASSQAASGADTQYF.

CDR3 amino acids: CASSFGGKGKRSEKLFF. CDR3 in DNA: TGTGCCAGCAGTTTTGGGGGCAAAGGGAAGCGGAGTGAAAAACTGTTTTTT. The chain carries TRBV28 and TRBJ1-4; tentatively, D is TRBD1 (6 bases). V was cut by 3 bases and J by 7 bases, with 21 bases left in between. The CDR3 length is 17 residues. Germline CDR1 is MDHEN and CDR2 is SYDVKM. The whole variable domain, filled in from reference TRBV28 and TRBJ1-4, reads DVKVTQSSRYLVKRTGEKVFLECVQDMDHENMFWYRQDPGLGLRLIYFSYDVKMKEKGDIPEGYSVSREKKERFSLILESASTNQTSMYLCASSFGGKGKRSEKLFFGSGTQLSVL.

The chain links TRBV7-9 to TRBJ1-1; D is undetermined. Germline V lookup: CDR1 SEHNR, CDR2 FQNEAQ (reference sequence). V was trimmed by 5 bases and J by 8 bases, leaving 12 bases between them. The CDR3 consists of 12 residues. CDR3 sequence (DNA): TGTGCCAGCAGCCAACGGGGAGAAGAAGCTTTCTTT. Amino acid sequence: CASSQRGEEAFF.

The chain employs TRBV3-1 (or the pseudogene TRBV3-2) and TRBJ1-1; the D gene is possibly TRBD1 (6 bases). Looked up from germline, CDR1 is LGHDT and CDR2 is YNNKEL (reference sequence). The CDR3 is 16 amino acids. Trimming removed 4 bases at V and 1 base at J, with 16 bases between. The CDR3 reads CASSRPGQYWNTEAFF. The CDR3 DNA reads as TGTGCCAGCAGCCGCCCCGGACAGTACTGGAACACTGAAGCTTTCTTT.

The chain couples TRBV19 to TRBJ1-1, with 8 bases fitting TRBD1. Germline CDR1 reads LNHDA; CDR2 reads SQIVND (reference sequence). CDR3 length: 15 residues. With V trimmed by 5 bases and J by 8 bases, 13 bases remained unmatched. CDR3: CASSFWTGRTREAFF. The CDR3 DNA reads TGTGCCAGTAGTTTTTGGACAGGGCGAACAAGGGAAGCTTTCTTT.

This clone was recorded a few times. V gene TRBV6-4 combines with J gene TRBJ2-1; 13 bases fit TRBD2. The CDR3 loop spans 15 amino acids. Germline V lookup: CDR1 MRHNA, CDR2 SNTAGT. J gave up 6 bases and V 3 bases, and 2 bases lay outside the gene matches. CDR3 nucleotide sequence: TGTGCCAGCAGTGATTGGACTAGCGGGAGCAATGAGCAGTTCTTC. Residues: CASSDWTSGSNEQFF.

This chain uses TRBV10-1 with TRBJ2-7, with 7 positions matching TRBD2. Trimming took 3 bases from V and 6 from J; bases not matched to a gene: 11. The CDR3 spans 15 residues. CDR1 and CDR2 from the germline V gene are WNHNN and SYGVQD (reference sequence). CDR3 sequence (DNA): TGCGCCAGCAGTGAATCGGGGCCGCCGGGGGGCGAGCAGTACTTC. Encoded protein: CASSESGPPGGEQYF.

The genes are TRBV19 and TRBJ2-7; TRBD2 might be the D (5 bases). Germline V lookup: CDR1 LNHDA, CDR2 SQIVND (reference sequence). This CDR3 contains 13 residues. Deletions cut 11 bases from V and 2 bases from J, with 16 bases between. CDR3 sequence reads: CALHGSAAYEQYF. The CDR3, as DNA: TGTGCCCTCCATGGTAGCGCTGCCTACGAGCAGTACTTC.

The rearrangement links TRBV10-1 to TRBJ2-1, with 10 nucleotides matching TRBD2. V lost 5 bases and J lost 6; bases outside the gene matches: 4. Germline values: CDR1 WNHNN, CDR2 SYGVQD (reference sequence). This CDR3 has 14 amino acids. In DNA form, the CDR3 reads TGCGCCAGCAGTCCCACTAGCGGGGCCAATGAGCAGTTCTTC. This gives the protein CASSPTSGANEQFF.

The CDR3 here is CASSSTGVNTEAFF. In DNA, the CDR3 is TGTGCCAGTAGTTCAACAGGGGTCAACACTGAAGCTTTCTTT. The rearrangement joins TRBV19 to TRBJ1-1; TRBD1 matches 7 bases. Germline values: CDR1 LNHDA, CDR2 SQIVND (reference sequence). The ends lost 5 bases at V and 2 bases at J; junction bases unmatched: 5. This CDR3 region has 14 residues.

The chain uses TRBV28 and TRBJ2-2, with 14 bases fitting TRBD2. V lost 6 bases and J lost 4; bases outside the gene matches: 4. The CDR3 sequence is 16 residues long. Germline V CDR1 and CDR2: MDHEN, SYDVKM. The CDR3 here is CASSQGTSGSTGELFF. CDR3 coding DNA: TGTGCCAGCAGCCAAGGGACTAGCGGGAGCACCGGGGAGCTGTTTTTT.

The count of this clone is one. The V and J genes are TRBV7-3 and TRBJ2-5, with a tentative D call TRBD2 (6 bases). The CDR3 has 15 amino acids. Looked up from germline, CDR1 is SGHTA and CDR2 is FQGTGA. The V end was cut by 1 base, the J end by 0 bases, with 9 bases between. The CDR3 spells CASSLNGGYQETQYF. Here the CDR3 DNA reads TGTGCCAGCAGCTTAAATGGGGGGTACCAAGAGACCCAGTACTTC.

This chain joins TRBV5-1 and TRBJ2-5, with 9 bases identical to TRBD1. Per germline, CDR1 SGHRS and CDR2 YFSETQ. The V segment lost 4 bases and the J segment 4 bases; nucleotides outside the gene matches: 5. The CDR3 is 14 residues long. Here the CDR3 DNA reads TGCGCCAGCAGCGGCGGGACAGGGTCAGAGACCCAGTACTTC. Its protein is CASSGGTGSETQYF. Based on the CDR3 plus reference TRBV5-1 and TRBJ2-5, the full variable domain is KAGVTQTPRYLIKTRGQQVTLSCSPISGHRSVSWYQQTPGQGLQFLFEYFSETQRNKGNFPGRFSGRQFSNSRSEMNVSTLELGDSALYLCASSGGTGSETQYFGPGTRLLVL.

V gene TRBV5-1 combines with J gene TRBJ2-7; TRBD2 aligns across 11 bases. The CDR3 is 16 residues long. Germline lookup yields CDR1 SGHRS and CDR2 YFSETQ. J gave up 0 bases and V 6 bases, and 8 bases lay outside the gene matches. CDR3 in DNA: TGCGCCAGCACTAAATCCGGGACTAGCGGCTCCTACGAGCAGTACTTC. Its protein product is CASTKSGTSGSYEQYF.

This clone showed up just a few times. CDR3 sequence reads: CASTTRAAGTGELFF. The DNA for the CDR3 is TGTGCCAGCACCACCCGGGCCGCGGGGACCGGGGAGCTGTTTTTT. The rearrangement links TRBV7-9 to TRBJ2-2; D perhaps matches TRBD2 (6 bases). The germline V gene has CDR1 SEHNR and CDR2 FQNEAQ (reference sequence). V was clipped by 7 bases and J by 5 bases, with 17 bases between them. The CDR3 is 15 residues long.

V and J are TRBV5-1 and TRBJ2-5; 9 nucleotides line up with TRBD1. This CDR3 contains 15 residues. Per the germline V gene, CDR1 is SGHRS and CDR2 is YFSETQ. V dropped 0 bases and J dropped 5; count of bases not matched to a gene: 5. The DNA of the CDR3 is TGCGCCAGCAGCTTGGGGGACAGGGTGTTGGAGACCCAGTACTTC. As protein: CASSLGDRVLETQYF.

The chain couples TRBV5-1 to TRBJ1-2; TRBD1 might be the D (6 bases). V was pared by 0 bases and J by 3 bases, with 12 bases between. The CDR3 consists of 15 residues. The germline V gene encodes CDR1 SGHRS and CDR2 YFSETQ. As DNA, the CDR3 is TGCGCCAGCAGCTTGGCTCAGGGGAATTACTATGGCTACACCTTC. The encoded protein is CASSLAQGNYYGYTF.